What follows describes a single T cell receptor beta chain. This entry is derived from a study of blood T cell repertoires in COVID-19. Study overall: T cells, B-cell-depleted T cells, or PBMCs provided the cDNA or gDNA that served as material.

The CDR3 spans 14 residues. CDR1 is LGHDT, CDR2 YNNKEL, per germline (reference sequence). V was pared by 6 bases and J by 7 bases, with 17 bases between. Method: immunoSEQ multiplex PCR; TCRdb's copy keeps in-frame clones and lacks some. This sample carries approximately 170,000 clones, around 80% of them seen once, and the ten largest clones take approximately 12%. The cohort comprised adults aged about 18 to 100 years residing in some 24 US areas. The study assigned cohorts using participant-reported clinical history. This rearrangement joins TRBV3-1 (or the pseudogene TRBV3-2) to TRBJ2-3, with a weak D call TRBD1 (6 bases). Sequencing used PBMCs or T cells enriched from blood (not recorded which). The origin of this receptor is a man aged 50 to 60 who had recovered from COVID-19. The CDR3 sequence: CASSPVAGANTQYF. Here the CDR3 DNA reads TGTGCCAGCAGTCCGGTGGCAGGGGCGAATACGCAGTATTTT.